This T cell receptor (beta chain) emerged from a study of blood T cells in healthy people across ages. Germline V gene data show CDR1 as SGHRS and CDR2 as YFSETQ. V lost 4 bases, J lost 8 bases, and 15 bases lay in between. This CDR3 comprises 13 residues. Primed by a sample-barcoded 5' primer and a J-beta primer mix, a second PCR proceeded for about 6 to 12 cycles. Researchers report that a template-switch adaptor with 12 random nucleotides tagged each cDNA molecule. TCRdb processed the 5' RACE reads anew with MiXCR; each CDR3 protein has one entry. The sample holds over 450,000 distinct CDR3 sequences; more than 20% are singletons and the top ten take roughly 10%. Ten milliliters of peripheral blood were drawn from each donor. This same sample was also part of a study on T cells of mothers and their children.

The TCR was taken from a boy aged 5-17 years in good health. The sequenced material came from blood. The chain recombines TRBV5-1 with TRBJ1-2; D uncertain. The CDR3 DNA reads TGCGCCAGCAGCCTCGACGTGACGGGCGGCTACACCTTC. Its translation: CASSLDVTGGYTF.